This TCR beta chain was sequenced for a study of T cell responses to AZD1222 COVID-19 vaccine. Study summary: Second doses were pooled across both intervals (about 4 or about 12 weeks).

Sequencing was performed with immunoSEQ multiplex PCR; in TCRdb, only in-frame clones are kept and a portion is missing. The table includes just under 90,000 clones, approximately 85% detected once. Germline V lookup: CDR1 LGHDT, CDR2 YNNKEL (reference sequence). Trimming removed 4 bases from V and 6 bases from J; junction bases left unmatched: 6. The CDR3 covers 14 residues. Regarding the study as a whole: Compared with day 0, the breadth and depth of the Spike-specific TCR repertoire rose significantly after two doses of AZD1222. Vaccine-related CD4 TCRs covered spike, predominating at 160-218 and 743-854.

Points on this clone: Its specificity is not known.

The source is an adult in good health. The V and J genes are TRBV3-1 (or the pseudogene TRBV3-2) and TRBJ2-7; 10 bases fit TRBD1. Here the sequenced sample was peripheral blood, taken on day 0 of AZD1222 vaccination. The CDR3 DNA is TGTGCCAGCAGCCCCCGGACAGGGGGGGCCGAGCAGTACTTC. Translated, it gives CASSPRTGGAEQYF.